The subject of this entry is one TCR beta chain. Trimming shortened V by 2 bases and J by 4 bases, and 11 bases separated the two germline ends. Germline CDR1 is KGHSH and CDR2 is LQKENI. This CDR3 is 14 amino acids long. Here immunoSEQ multiplex PCR was the method, and the copy in TCRdb shows in-frame clones only, minus some. The top ten clones hold 1.9% of a sample with 60,000 to 85,000 clones, about 90% of them seen once. The data belong to a study of blood T cell repertoires in COVID-19. The source is a woman aged 80 or older with active or convalescent COVID-19. The V gene is TRBV18, the J gene TRBJ2-5; D is perhaps TRBD2 (6 bases). Sequenced material: peripheral blood. CDR3 sequence reads: CASSPGGMGETQYF. The DNA for the CDR3 is TGTGCCAGCTCACCAGGCGGGATGGGAGAGACCCAGTACTTC.